The 21 T cell receptor beta chains below come from one sample, sequenced in a study of neurological immune-mediated disorders (dated by TCRdb to the late 2010s). Preparation of the library involved 5' RACE. Data came from an Illumina HiSeq 2500. The public reads were reprocessed in TCRdb via fastp at Q25 and MiXCR, keeping in-frame beta chains. One record per CDR3 amino acid sequence lists the most common genes and DNA. Present in this sample are around 49,000 distinct CDR3 sequences, over 9.5% of which were seen just once. Roughly 10% of the sample is taken by the ten largest. Sample time point, as interpreted from the label and publication: longitudinal time-point 3. The sample was PBMCs. The receptors were gathered from a male donor with HTLV-1-associated myelopathy (HAM/TSP).

This clonotype was seen ten or more times. The chain combines TRBV20-1 with TRBJ2-7; D may be TRBD2 (5 bases). Germline loops: CDR1 DFQATT, CDR2 SNEGSKA (reference sequence). The CDR3 consists of 16 residues. The V gene lost 3 bases and the J gene lost 2 bases, with 20 bases spanning the gap. CDR3 in DNA: TGCAGTGCTAGGCACCCGACCGGGATCACCACCTACGAGCAGTACTTC. Protein sequence: CSARHPTGITTYEQYF.

The genes are TRBV20-1 and TRBJ2-3; D call uncertain. The CDR3 consists of 15 residues. The V end was cut by 0 bases, the J end by 2 bases, with 12 bases between. Germline V gene sequence: CDR1 DFQATT, CDR2 SNEGSKA (reference sequence). As DNA, the CDR3 is TGCAGTGCTAGAGAGCCACAGTTTTCCACAGATACGCAGTATTTT. Its protein is CSAREPQFSTDTQYF.

This clonotype was seen at least ten times. V gene TRBV12-3 or TRBV12-4 combines with J gene TRBJ1-6; TRBD1 matches at 8 bases. With V trimmed by 2 bases and J by 13 bases, 7 bases remained unmatched. CDR3 length: 14 residues. CDR3 loop: CASSLLGQGMPLHF. DNA for the CDR3: TGTGCCAGCAGTTTACTCGGACAGGGCATGCCCCTCCACTTT.

This clonotype came up a few times. The germline gene is not matched at one end of the junction; a read error may be the cause. The rearrangement uses TRBV20-1 and TRBJ1-4, with TRBD1 as a possible D gene (5 bases). The CDR3 extends over 14 amino acids. Germline V gives CDR1 DFQATT, CDR2 SNEGSKA (reference sequence). This chain's CDR3 is CSARGHGLNEKLFF. The CDR3 DNA is TGCAGTGCCAGAGGACACGGACTAAATGAAAAACTGTTTTTT.

In its sample, this clonotype was seen many times. The chain recombines TRBV20-1 with TRBJ1-2, with D possibly matching TRBD1 (5 bases). Germline lookup yields CDR1 DFQATT and CDR2 SNEGSKA (reference sequence). This CDR3 region has 12 residues. V gave up 3 bases and J gave up 8 bases, with 13 bases separating them. As DNA, the CDR3 is TGCAGTGCTAGGTGGGGGAGTCGAGGCTACACCTTC. Translation: CSARWGSRGYTF.

This clonotype was observed many times. V gene TRBV7-6 combines with J gene TRBJ1-1; weak D call: TRBD1 (5 bases). In germline, CDR1 is SGHVS, CDR2 FNYEAQ. The CDR3 length is 13 residues. V lost 5 bases and J lost 6, with 13 bases in between. The CDR3 here is CASSHGQSAEAFF. The CDR3 DNA follows: TGTGCCAGCAGCCACGGACAAAGCGCTGAAGCTTTCTTT.

This clonotype has just one count. The DNA is omitted, as the CDR3 cannot be located on it reliably, and the CDR3 follows TCRdb's listing. V and J are TRBV5-1 and TRBJ1-1; TRBD1 is the table's D call and was not checked against the DNA. With termini counted, the CDR3 has 21 amino acids. Germline CDR1 is SGHRS and CDR2 is YFSETQ. CDR3 sequence: CASSFYICSAKLGGPNTEAFF.

The table lists this clonotype with many counts. The J gene is TRBJ2-7, the V gene TRBV15, with 8 bases aligning to TRBD1. This CDR3 is 16 amino acids long. Germline-derived CDR1 and CDR2 are LNHNV and YYDKDF (reference sequence). The ends lost 3 bases at V and 5 bases at J; junction bases unmatched: 12. In DNA form, the CDR3 reads TGTGCCACCAGCAGCGTTCGAGACAGGGGAGGTAACGAGCAGTACTTC. Protein sequence: CATSSVRDRGGNEQYF.

This clonotype was seen many times. The rearrangement joins TRBV5-1 to TRBJ2-5; possibly TRBD1 for D (6 bases). Germline loops: CDR1 SGHRS, CDR2 YFSETQ. There are 15 residues in the CDR3. Between the trimmed V and J ends, which lost 0 bases and 3 bases, there was a span of 12 bases. The DNA for the CDR3 is TGCGCCAGCAGCTTGGTCGGGACACCTGAAGAGACCCAGTACTTC. Protein: CASSLVGTPEETQYF. The full variable domain, in which reference TRBV5-1 and TRBJ2-5 provide the parts outside the CDR3, is KAGVTQTPRYLIKTRGQQVTLSCSPISGHRSVSWYQQTPGQGLQFLFEYFSETQRNKGNFPGRFSGRQFSNSRSEMNVSTLELGDSALYLCASSLVGTPEETQYFGPGTRLLVL.

There are many counts of this clonotype. The gene calls are TRBV7-2 and TRBJ2-7, with D tentatively TRBD1 or TRBD2 (5 bases each). The CDR3 length is 15 residues. Between the trimmed V and J ends, which lost 5 bases and 3 bases, there was a span of 17 bases. Germline CDR1 SGHTA, CDR2 FQGNSA. The CDR3 nucleotides are TGTGCCAGCAGCGGACCCGGGACGGGCTACTACGAGCAGTACTTC. It specifies CASSGPGTGYYEQYF.

The V call is TRBV28, the J call TRBJ2-7; D is unresolved. The length of the CDR3 is 13 residues. Germline loops: CDR1 MDHEN, CDR2 SYDVKM. V lost 2 bases and J 6 bases, leaving 11 bases between the germline ends. DNA for the CDR3: TGTGCCAGCAGTTTAAGGGCCAGCATCGAGCAGTACTTC. This sequence encodes CASSLRASIEQYF.

In this sample, this clonotype turned up many times. The V and J genes are TRBV20-1 and TRBJ1-2; a weak D match, TRBD1 (5 bases). This CDR3 is 13 amino acids long. CDR1 DFQATT and CDR2 SNEGSKA come from the germline V gene (reference sequence). With 1 base removed from V and 5 bases from J, the gap between germline ends came to 11 bases. The CDR3 sequence: CSARAAGPYGYTF. The CDR3 nucleotides are TGCAGTGCTAGAGCGGCAGGGCCGTATGGCTACACCTTC.

This clonotype was detected ten times or more. The chain employs TRBV12-3 or TRBV12-4 and TRBJ1-3; D is unclear. The length of the CDR3 is 15 residues. V gave up 6 bases and J gave up 0 bases, with 12 bases separating them. For the CDR3, the DNA is TGTGCCAGCAGAAAAGACGGGAACTCTGGAAACACCATATATTTT. It specifies CASRKDGNSGNTIYF.

With respect to this clonotype: A read error may produce the germline difference seen at one junction end. The J gene is TRBJ2-2, the V gene TRBV20-1; D possibly corresponds to TRBD2 (5 bases). From germline, CDR1 is DFQATT and CDR2 SNEGSKA (reference sequence). The CDR3 spans 14 residues. As DNA, the CDR3 is TGCAGTGCTAGTGGGATCGTGGACTCCGGGGAACTGTTTTTT. It translates to CSASGIVDSGELFF.

The chain combines TRBV20-1 with TRBJ1-2; 9 bases agree with TRBD1. Unmatched junction bases numbered 5, after V lost 3 bases and J lost 3 bases. The CDR3 runs to 14 residues. Per germline, CDR1 DFQATT and CDR2 SNEGSKA (reference sequence). This CDR3 reads CSARGGQGHYGYTF. CDR3 nucleotide sequence: TGCAGTGCTAGGGGGGGACAGGGCCACTATGGCTACACCTTC.

Ten or more counts support this clonotype. The CDR3 DNA follows: TGTGCCAGCAGGCAATCGGCGGGGTACTACGAGCAGTACTTC. This sequence encodes CASRQSAGYYEQYF. V gene TRBV7-6 combines with J gene TRBJ2-7, with D possibly TRBD2 on 6 matching bases. This CDR3 contains 14 residues. The ends were cut back, 6 bases at V and 3 bases at J, with 15 bases in the middle. Germline assignment: CDR1 SGHVS and CDR2 FNYEAQ.

This clonotype was seen more than once but under ten times. The CDR3 reads CATSIRKNEKLFF. CDR3 DNA sequence: TGTGCCACCAGCATCCGCAAAAATGAAAAACTGTTTTTT. V is TRBV15 and J is TRBJ1-4; D is ambiguous. The V gene lost 4 bases and the J gene lost 5 bases, with 8 bases spanning the gap. This CDR3 spans 13 amino acids. Germline V lookup: CDR1 LNHNV, CDR2 YYDKDF (reference sequence).

The sample holds many counts of this clonotype. V gene TRBV11-2 combines with J gene TRBJ2-7; TRBD1 or TRBD2 may be the D gene (5 bases each). The CDR3 loop spans 13 amino acids. Germline CDR1 is SGHAT and CDR2 is FQNNGV. The germline V and J ends were trimmed by 5 bases and 1 base, with 9 bases remaining between them. CDR3 sequence reads: CASSLGASYEQYF. The CDR3 DNA reads TGTGCCAGCAGCCTCGGGGCATCCTACGAGCAGTACTTC.

The chain employs TRBV2 and TRBJ2-7; D ambiguous. CDR3 length: 11 amino acids. The V gene lost 6 bases and the J gene lost 2 bases, with 5 bases spanning the gap. The germline V gene has CDR1 SNHLY and CDR2 FYNNEI. CDR3 nucleotides: TGTGCCAGCAGAGGAGCCTACGAGCAGTACTTC. As protein: CASRGAYEQYF. The full variable domain, its missing parts supplied by reference TRBV2 and TRBJ2-7, is EPEVTQTPSHQVTQMGQEVILRCVPISNHLYFYWYRQILGQKVEFLVSFYNNEISEKSEIFDDQFSVERPDGSNFTLKIRSTKLEDSAMYFCASRGAYEQYFGPGTRLTVT.

This clonotype was seen at least ten times. The V and J genes are TRBV3-1 and TRBJ2-5, with 8 bases matching TRBD1. Trimming at V came to 3 bases and at J to 4 bases, leaving 4 bases not matched to a gene. The germline CDR1 and CDR2 sequences are LGHDT and YNNKEL (reference sequence). The CDR3 spans 14 residues. CDR3 amino acids: CASSHWTGRETQYF. Written as DNA, the CDR3 is TGTGCCAGCAGCCATTGGACAGGGAGAGAGACCCAGTACTTC.

This clonotype was found many times. CDR3 sequence reads: CATQTTGETQYF. The CDR3 DNA reads as TGTGCCACCCAGACGACTGGGGAGACCCAGTACTTC. The chain is built from TRBV2 and TRBJ2-5; D ambiguous. The ends were cut back, 10 bases at V and 5 bases at J, with 14 bases in the middle. Germline CDR1 reads SNHLY; CDR2 reads FYNNEI. The CDR3 extends over 12 amino acids.